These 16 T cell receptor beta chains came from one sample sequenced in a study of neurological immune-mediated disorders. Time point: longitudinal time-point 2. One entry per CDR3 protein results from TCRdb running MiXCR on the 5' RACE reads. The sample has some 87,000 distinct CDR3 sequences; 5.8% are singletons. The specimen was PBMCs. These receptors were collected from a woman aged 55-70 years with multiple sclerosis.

CDR3 protein: CASSLDPRGAGELFF. As DNA, the CDR3 is TGCGCCAGCAGCTTGGACCCCAGGGGCGCCGGGGAGCTGTTTTTT. This chain uses TRBV5-1 with TRBJ2-2; TRBD1 might be the D (6 bases). CDR3 size: 15 residues. The germline CDR1 and CDR2 sequences are SGHRS and YFSETQ. Trimming pared 0 bases from V and 6 bases from J, leaving 12 bases between. The full variable domain, completed using reference TRBV5-1 and TRBJ2-2, is KAGVTQTPRYLIKTRGQQVTLSCSPISGHRSVSWYQQTPGQGLQFLFEYFSETQRNKGNFPGRFSGRQFSNSRSEMNVSTLELGDSALYLCASSLDPRGAGELFFGEGSRLTVL.

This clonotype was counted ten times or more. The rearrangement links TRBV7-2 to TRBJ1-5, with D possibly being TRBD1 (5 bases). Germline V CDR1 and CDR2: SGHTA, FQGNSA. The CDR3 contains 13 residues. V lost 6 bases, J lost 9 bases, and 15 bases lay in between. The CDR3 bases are TGTGCCAGCAGGCGGGACCATAGTCGGCCCCAGCATTTT. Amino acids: CASRRDHSRPQHF.

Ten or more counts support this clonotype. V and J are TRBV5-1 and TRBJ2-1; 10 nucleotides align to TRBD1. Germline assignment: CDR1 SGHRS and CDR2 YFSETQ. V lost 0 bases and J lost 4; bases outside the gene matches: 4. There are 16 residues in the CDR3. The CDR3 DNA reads TGCGCCAGCAGCTTGGGACAGGGGGCAAGGTACAATGAGCAGTTCTTC. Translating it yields CASSLGQGARYNEQFF.

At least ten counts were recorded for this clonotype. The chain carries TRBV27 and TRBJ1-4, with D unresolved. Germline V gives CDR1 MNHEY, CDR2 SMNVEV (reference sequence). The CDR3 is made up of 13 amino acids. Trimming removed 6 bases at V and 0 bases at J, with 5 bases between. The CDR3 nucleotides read TGTGCCAGCAGACAGACAACTAATGAAAAACTGTTTTTT. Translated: CASRQTTNEKLFF.

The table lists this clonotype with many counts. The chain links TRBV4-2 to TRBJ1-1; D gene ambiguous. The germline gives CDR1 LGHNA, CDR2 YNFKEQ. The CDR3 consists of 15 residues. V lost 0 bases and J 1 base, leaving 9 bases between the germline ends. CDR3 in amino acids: CASSQEDDQNTEAFF. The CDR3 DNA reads TGTGCCAGCAGCCAAGAAGACGACCAGAACACTGAAGCTTTCTTT.

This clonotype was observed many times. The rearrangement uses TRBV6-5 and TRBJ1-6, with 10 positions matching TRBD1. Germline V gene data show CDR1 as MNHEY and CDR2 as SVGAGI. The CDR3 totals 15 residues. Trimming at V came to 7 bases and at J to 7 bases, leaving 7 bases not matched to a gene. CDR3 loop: CASNDLGQGNSPLHF. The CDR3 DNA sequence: TGTGCCAGCAACGACTTGGGACAGGGGAATTCACCCCTCCACTTT.

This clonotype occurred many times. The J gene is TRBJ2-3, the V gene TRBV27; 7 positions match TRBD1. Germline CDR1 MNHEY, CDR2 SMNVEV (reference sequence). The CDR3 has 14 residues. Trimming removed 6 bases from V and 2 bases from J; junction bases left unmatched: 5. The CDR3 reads CASRPGTATDTQYF. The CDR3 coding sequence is TGTGCCAGCAGGCCCGGGACAGCCACAGATACGCAGTATTTT.

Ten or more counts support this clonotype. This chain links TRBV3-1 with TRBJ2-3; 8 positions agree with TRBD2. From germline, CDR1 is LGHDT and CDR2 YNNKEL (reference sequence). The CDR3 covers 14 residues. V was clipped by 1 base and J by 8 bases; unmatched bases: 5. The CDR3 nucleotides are TGTGCCAGCAGCCAAGCGGGGGGGCCGGGTACGCAGTATTTT. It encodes CASSQAGGPGTQYF.

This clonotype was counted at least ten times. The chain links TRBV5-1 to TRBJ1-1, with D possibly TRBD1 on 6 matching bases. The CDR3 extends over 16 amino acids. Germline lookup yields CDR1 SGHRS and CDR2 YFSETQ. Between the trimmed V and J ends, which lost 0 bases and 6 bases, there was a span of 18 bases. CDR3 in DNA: TGCGCCAGCAGCTTGGCCGGGGGAGGGGGTAACGCTGAAGCTTTCTTT. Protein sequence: CASSLAGGGGNAEAFF.

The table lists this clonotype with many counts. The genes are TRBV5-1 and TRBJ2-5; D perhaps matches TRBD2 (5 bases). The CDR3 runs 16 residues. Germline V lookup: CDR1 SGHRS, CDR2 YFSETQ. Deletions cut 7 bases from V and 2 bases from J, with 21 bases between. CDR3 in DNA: TGCGCCAGCGGCCGGGATCCGACGCTACCACAAGAGACCCAGTACTTC. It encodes CASGRDPTLPQETQYF.

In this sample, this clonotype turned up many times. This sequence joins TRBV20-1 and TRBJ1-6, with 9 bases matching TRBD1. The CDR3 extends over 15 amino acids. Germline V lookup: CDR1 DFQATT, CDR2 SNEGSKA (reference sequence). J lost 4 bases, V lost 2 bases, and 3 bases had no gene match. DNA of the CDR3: TGCAGTGCTAGAAGGACAGGGGTATATAATTCACCCCTCCACTTT. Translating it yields CSARRTGVYNSPLHF.

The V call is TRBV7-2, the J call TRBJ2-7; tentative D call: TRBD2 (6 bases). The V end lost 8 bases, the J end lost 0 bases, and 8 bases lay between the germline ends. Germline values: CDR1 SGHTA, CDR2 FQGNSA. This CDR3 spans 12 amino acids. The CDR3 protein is CASRGSSYEQYF. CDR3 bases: TGTGCCAGCCGGGGGAGCTCCTACGAGCAGTACTTC.

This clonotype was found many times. CDR3 bases: TGCGCCAGCAGCGAGACCCAGGTTTCCGGGGAGCTGTTTTTT. Residues: CASSETQVSGELFF. The chain has TRBV5-1 and TRBJ2-2; D is undetermined. The CDR3 consists of 14 residues. V was cut by 4 bases and J by 6 bases, with 13 bases left in between. The germline CDR1 and CDR2 sequences are SGHRS and YFSETQ.

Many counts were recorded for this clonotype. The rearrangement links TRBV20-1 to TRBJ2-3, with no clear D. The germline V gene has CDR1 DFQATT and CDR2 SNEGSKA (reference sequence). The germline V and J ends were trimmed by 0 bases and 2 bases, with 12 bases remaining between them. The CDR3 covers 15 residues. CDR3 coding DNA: TGCAGTGCTAGAGACTGGCGTTTGCACACAGATACGCAGTATTTT. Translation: CSARDWRLHTDTQYF.

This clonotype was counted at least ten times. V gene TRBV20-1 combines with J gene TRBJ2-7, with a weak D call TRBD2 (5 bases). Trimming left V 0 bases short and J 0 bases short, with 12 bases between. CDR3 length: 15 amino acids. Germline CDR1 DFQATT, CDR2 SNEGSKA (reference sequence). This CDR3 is CSAREEGRTSYEQYF. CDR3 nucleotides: TGCAGTGCTAGAGAAGAGGGCCGGACCTCCTACGAGCAGTACTTC.

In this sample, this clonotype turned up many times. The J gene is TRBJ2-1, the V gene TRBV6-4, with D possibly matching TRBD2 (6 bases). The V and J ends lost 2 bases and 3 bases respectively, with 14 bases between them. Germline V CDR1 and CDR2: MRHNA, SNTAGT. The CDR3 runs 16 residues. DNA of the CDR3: TGTGCCAGCAGTGACCGGGCGGGGTCTTTCTACAATGAGCAGTTCTTC. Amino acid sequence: CASSDRAGSFYNEQFF.